This paragraph reports one T cell receptor (beta chain). Other DNA sequences in this specimen translate into the identical CDR3. Sequencing was performed with immunoSEQ multiplex PCR; in TCRdb, only in-frame clones are kept and a portion is missing. The sample records about 2.3 million clones, over 85% being singletons. This entry comes from a study of shared clonotypes between healthy human individuals. CDR3 size: 16 residues. CDR1 and CDR2 (germline): SGHRS, YFSETQ. V was pared by 0 bases and J by 3 bases, with 10 bases between. The rearrangement joins TRBV5-1 to TRBJ1-6; possible D gene TRBD1, 5 bases. The source of this sequence is a man between 18 and 35 years old in good health. Some clones in this sample may be carry-over from other donors' samples. The sample taken for sequencing was naive CD4+ T cells from PBMCs. The subset is: CD45RA+ positively selected. The DNA of the CDR3 is TGCGCCAGCAGCTTGGCAGGGAGTCGCTATAATTCACCCCTCCACTTT. Encoded protein: CASSLAGSRYNSPLHF. The whole variable domain, remainder taken from reference TRBV5-1 and TRBJ1-6, is KAGVTQTPRYLIKTRGQQVTLSCSPISGHRSVSWYQQTPGQGLQFLFEYFSETQRNKGNFPGRFSGRQFSNSRSEMNVSTLELGDSALYLCASSLAGSRYNSPLHFGNGTRLTVT.